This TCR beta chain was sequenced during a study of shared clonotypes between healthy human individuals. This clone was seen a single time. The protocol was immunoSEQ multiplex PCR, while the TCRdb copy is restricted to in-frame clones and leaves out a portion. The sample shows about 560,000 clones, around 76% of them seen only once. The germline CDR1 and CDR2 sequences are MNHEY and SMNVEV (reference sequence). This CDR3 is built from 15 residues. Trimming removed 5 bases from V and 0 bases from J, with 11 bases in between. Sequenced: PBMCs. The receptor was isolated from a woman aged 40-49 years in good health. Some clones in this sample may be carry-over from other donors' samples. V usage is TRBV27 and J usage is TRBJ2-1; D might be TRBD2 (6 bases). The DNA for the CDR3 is TGTGCCAGCAGTCCGGGACTGAGCTCCTACAATGAGCAGTTCTTC. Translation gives CASSPGLSSYNEQFF.